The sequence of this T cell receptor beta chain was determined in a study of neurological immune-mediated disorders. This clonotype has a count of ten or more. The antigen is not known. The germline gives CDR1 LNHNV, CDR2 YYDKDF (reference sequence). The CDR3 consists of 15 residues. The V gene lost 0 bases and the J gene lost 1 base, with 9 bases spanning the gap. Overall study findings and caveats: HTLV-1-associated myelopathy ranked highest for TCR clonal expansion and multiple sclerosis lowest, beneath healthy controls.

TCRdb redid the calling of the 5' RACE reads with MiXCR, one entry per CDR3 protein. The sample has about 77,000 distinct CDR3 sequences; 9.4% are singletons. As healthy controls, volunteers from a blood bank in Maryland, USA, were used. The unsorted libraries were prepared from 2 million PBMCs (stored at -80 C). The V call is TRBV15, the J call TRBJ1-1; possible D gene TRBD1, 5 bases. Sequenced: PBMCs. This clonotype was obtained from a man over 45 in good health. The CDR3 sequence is CATSRDGGENTEAFF. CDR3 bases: TGTGCCACCAGCAGAGATGGAGGGGAGAACACTGAAGCTTTCTTT. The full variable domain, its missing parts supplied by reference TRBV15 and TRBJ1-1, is DAMVIQNPRYQVTQFGKPVTLSCSQTLNHNVMYWYQQKSSQAPKLLFHYYDKDFNNEADTPDNFQSRRPNTSFCFLDIRSPGLGDTAMYLCATSRDGGENTEAFFGQGTRLTVV.